The 17 T cell receptor beta chains presented below share a single source sample, sequenced in a study of blood T cell repertoires in COVID-19. Only in-frame clones appear in the TCRdb table, and some are missing; sequencing was by immunoSEQ multiplex PCR. The table has some 130,000 clones, more than 70% seen once. Sequenced input: peripheral blood. The source of these receptors is a woman aged 55-70 years with acute or convalescent COVID-19.

This chain connects TRBV6-5 to TRBJ1-5, with a weak D call TRBD1 (6 bases). V was shortened by 6 bases and J by 5 bases, with 14 bases between the two germline ends. The CDR3 totals 14 residues. Germline CDR1 is MNHEY and CDR2 is SVGAGI. CDR3 sequence reads: CASSRDRNHQPQHF. DNA of the CDR3: TGTGCCAGCAGCCGAGACAGGAACCATCAGCCCCAGCATTTT.

The chain recombines TRBV19 with TRBJ1-1; possibly TRBD1 for D (6 bases). Germline V CDR1 and CDR2: LNHDA, SQIVND (reference sequence). Trimming left V 5 bases short and J 6 bases short, with 13 bases between. The CDR3 is 13 amino acids. CDR3 sequence: CASSLQGRPEAFF. CDR3 nucleotide sequence: TGTGCCAGTAGTTTACAGGGAAGGCCTGAAGCTTTCTTT.

The V gene is TRBV20-1, the J gene TRBJ2-1, with D perhaps TRBD1 (5 bases). The CDR3 totals 14 residues. Looked up from germline, CDR1 is DFQATT and CDR2 is SNEGSKA (reference sequence). Trimming stripped 3 bases from V and 1 base from J, with 10 bases between. In nucleotides, the CDR3 is TGCAGTGCTAGTTTGCCAGGGTCCTACAATGAGCAGTTCTTC. This gives the protein CSASLPGSYNEQFF.

V usage is TRBV6-5 and J usage is TRBJ1-5; 11 nucleotides agree with TRBD1. This CDR3 is built from 14 residues. The germline CDR1 and CDR2 sequences are MNHEY and SVGAGI. Trimming at V came to 5 bases and at J to 5 bases, leaving 2 bases not matched to a gene. The CDR3 nucleotides are TGTGCCAGCAGTCCGGGACAGGGGGATCAGCCCCAGCATTTT. This encodes CASSPGQGDQPQHF.

The J gene is TRBJ2-2, the V gene TRBV19, with 8 bases aligning to TRBD1. V dropped 6 bases and J dropped 1; count of bases not matched to a gene: 10. Germline CDR1 reads LNHDA; CDR2 reads SQIVND (reference sequence). The CDR3 is 17 residues long. The CDR3 nucleotides read TGTGCCAGTAGCCATCTCTCCGGGACAGGGAACACCGGGGAGCTGTTTTTT. This codes for CASSHLSGTGNTGELFF.

The J gene is TRBJ1-4, the V gene TRBV4-1; no definite D call. This CDR3 has 16 amino acids. Trimming shortened V by 0 bases and J by 0 bases, and 8 bases separated the two germline ends. Germline CDR1 and CDR2: MGHRA and YSYEKL. The CDR3 loop is CASSQELLTTNEKLFF. Written as DNA, the CDR3 is TGCGCCAGCAGCCAAGAGCTTCTAACAACTAATGAAAAACTGTTTTTT.

This chain joins TRBV3-1 (or the pseudogene TRBV3-2) and TRBJ2-1; 15 nucleotides line up with TRBD2. The CDR3 has 21 residues. CDR1 is LGHDT and CDR2 is YNNKEL in the germline V gene (reference sequence). V dropped 3 bases and J dropped 0; count of bases not matched to a gene: 12. The CDR3, as DNA: TGTGCCAGCAGCCATCATGGAGTGGGACTAGCGGGAGGTATCTCCTACAATGAGCAGTTCTTC. Protein product: CASSHHGVGLAGGISYNEQFF.

This clone was seen just once. The rearrangement joins TRBV12-3 or TRBV12-4 to TRBJ2-1; possibly TRBD1 for D (6 bases). Trimming stripped 6 bases from V and 7 bases from J, with 10 bases between. This CDR3 has 12 residues. CDR3 residues: CASSPGQNEQFF. In DNA, the CDR3 is TGTGCCAGCAGCCCAGGACAGAATGAGCAGTTCTTC.

V usage is TRBV3-1 (or the pseudogene TRBV3-2) and J usage is TRBJ1-1; D is unresolved. The CDR3 covers 14 residues. The V end lost 4 bases, the J end lost 1 base, and 10 bases lay between the germline ends. Germline V gene lookup returns CDR1 LGHDT and CDR2 YNNKEL (reference sequence). CDR3 in amino acids: CASSLNSGNTEAFF. The CDR3 nucleotides are TGTGCCAGCAGCCTTAACAGTGGGAACACTGAAGCTTTCTTT.

J is TRBJ1-1 and V is TRBV19, with D possibly being TRBD1 (6 bases). CDR1 is LNHDA and CDR2 is SQIVND in the germline V gene (reference sequence). V shed 4 bases and J shed 0 bases, with 18 bases lying between them. The CDR3 runs 17 residues. Here the CDR3 reads CASSRPSGTSMNTEAFF. CDR3 DNA sequence: TGTGCCAGTAGTAGGCCCTCCGGGACATCGATGAACACTGAAGCTTTCTTT.

The CDR3 sequence: CASHEGGTDTQYF. Written as DNA, the CDR3 is TGTGCCTCCCACGAGGGTGGCACAGATACGCAGTATTTT. The chain couples TRBV3-1 (or the pseudogene TRBV3-2) to TRBJ2-3; possibly TRBD2 for D (5 bases). CDR3 length equals 13 residues. The germline V and J ends were trimmed by 11 bases and 1 base, with 13 bases remaining between them. CDR1 and CDR2 (germline): LGHDT, YNNKEL (reference sequence).

The chain joins TRBV6-5 to TRBJ2-1; D not resolved. There are 12 residues in the CDR3. The V gene's germline CDR1 is MNHEY and CDR2 SVGAGI. Trimming pared 5 bases from V and 4 bases from J, leaving 6 bases between. The CDR3 loop reads CASSRIYNEQFF. The CDR3 nucleotides are TGTGCCAGCAGTCGTATTTACAATGAGCAGTTCTTC.

V usage is TRBV9 and J usage is TRBJ1-6; D is ambiguous. The V end was cut by 0 bases, the J end by 13 bases, with 17 bases between. The CDR3 spans 15 residues. Germline V lookup: CDR1 SGDLS, CDR2 YYNGEE. This CDR3 reads CASSVDGDGYVPLHF. The CDR3 bases are TGTGCCAGCAGCGTAGACGGCGACGGGTACGTCCCCCTCCACTTT.

CDR3 in amino acids: CASGRTDTQYF. The CDR3 DNA follows: TGTGCCAGCGGGAGGACAGATACGCAGTATTTT. This chain uses TRBV6-5 with TRBJ2-3; TRBD2 is a possible D gene (6 bases). Looked up from germline, CDR1 is MNHEY and CDR2 is SVGAGI. This CDR3 is 11 amino acids long. V dropped 8 bases and J dropped 3 bases, with 6 bases sitting between them.

The chain combines TRBV25-1 with TRBJ1-1, with 10 bases aligning to TRBD1. The CDR3 runs 15 residues. The germline CDR1 and CDR2 sequences are MGHDK and SYGVNS. The J segment lost 0 bases and the V segment lost 6 bases, leaving 4 bases of the junction unmatched. This chain's CDR3 is CASSGTGAVNTEAFF. CDR3 bases: TGTGCCAGCAGCGGGACAGGGGCGGTGAACACTGAAGCTTTCTTT.

The chain recombines TRBV7-3 with TRBJ2-2; TRBD2 agrees at 7 bases. The germline gives CDR1 SGHTA, CDR2 FQGTGA. The CDR3 is 14 residues long. Trimming cost V 5 bases and J 6 bases; bases outside gene matches: 6. The CDR3, as DNA: TGTGCCAGCAGCAATCTAGCGGCGGCCGGGGAGCTGTTTTTT. Its translation: CASSNLAAAGELFF. Full variable domain (missing parts from reference TRBV7-3 and TRBJ2-2): GAGVSQTPSNKVTEKGKYVELRCDPISGHTALYWYRQSLGQGPEFLIYFQGTGAADDSGLPNDRFFAVRPEGSVSTLKIQRTERGDSAVYLCASSNLAAAGELFFGEGSRLTVL.

The CDR3 DNA reads TGTGCCATTTTTAGCGGAAGCTCCTACGAGCAGTACTTC. The encoded protein is CAIFSGSSYEQYF. The chain recombines TRBV28 with TRBJ2-7; D perhaps matches TRBD2 (6 bases). The CDR3 totals 13 residues. Trimming left V 10 bases short and J 0 bases short, with 13 bases between. The germline CDR1 and CDR2 sequences are MDHEN and SYDVKM.